The clone carrying this TCR beta chain appeared once. There are 13 residues in the CDR3. Trimming shortened V by 3 bases and J by 13 bases, and 14 bases separated the two germline ends. In germline, CDR1 is SGHDT, CDR2 YYEEEE. The data derive from a study of control samples from healthy donors and cancer patients. Assay: immunoSEQ multiplex PCR; the TCRdb copy retains only in-frame clones and omits some. Among roughly 80,000 clones listed, 85% to 95% were seen once. The source of this sequence is a woman aged 60-75 years in good health. The specimen was blood. The chain uses TRBV5-6 and TRBJ2-6; D is possibly TRBD2 (5 bases). As DNA, the CDR3 is TGTGCCAGCAGCTCGAGGGTCTCAGAGGTCCTGACTTTC. Its protein product is CASSSRVSEVLTF.